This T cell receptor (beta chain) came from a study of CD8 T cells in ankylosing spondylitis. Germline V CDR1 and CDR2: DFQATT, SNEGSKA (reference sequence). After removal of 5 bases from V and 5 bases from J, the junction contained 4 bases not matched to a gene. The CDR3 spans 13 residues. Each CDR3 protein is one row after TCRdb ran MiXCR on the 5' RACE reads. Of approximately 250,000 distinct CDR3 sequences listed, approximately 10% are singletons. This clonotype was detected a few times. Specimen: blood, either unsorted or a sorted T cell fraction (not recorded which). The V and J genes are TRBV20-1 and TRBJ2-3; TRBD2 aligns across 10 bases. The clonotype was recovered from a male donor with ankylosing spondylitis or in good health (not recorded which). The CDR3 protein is CSAGRLAGDTQYF. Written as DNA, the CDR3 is TGCAGTGCTGGGAGACTAGCGGGAGATACGCAGTATTTT.